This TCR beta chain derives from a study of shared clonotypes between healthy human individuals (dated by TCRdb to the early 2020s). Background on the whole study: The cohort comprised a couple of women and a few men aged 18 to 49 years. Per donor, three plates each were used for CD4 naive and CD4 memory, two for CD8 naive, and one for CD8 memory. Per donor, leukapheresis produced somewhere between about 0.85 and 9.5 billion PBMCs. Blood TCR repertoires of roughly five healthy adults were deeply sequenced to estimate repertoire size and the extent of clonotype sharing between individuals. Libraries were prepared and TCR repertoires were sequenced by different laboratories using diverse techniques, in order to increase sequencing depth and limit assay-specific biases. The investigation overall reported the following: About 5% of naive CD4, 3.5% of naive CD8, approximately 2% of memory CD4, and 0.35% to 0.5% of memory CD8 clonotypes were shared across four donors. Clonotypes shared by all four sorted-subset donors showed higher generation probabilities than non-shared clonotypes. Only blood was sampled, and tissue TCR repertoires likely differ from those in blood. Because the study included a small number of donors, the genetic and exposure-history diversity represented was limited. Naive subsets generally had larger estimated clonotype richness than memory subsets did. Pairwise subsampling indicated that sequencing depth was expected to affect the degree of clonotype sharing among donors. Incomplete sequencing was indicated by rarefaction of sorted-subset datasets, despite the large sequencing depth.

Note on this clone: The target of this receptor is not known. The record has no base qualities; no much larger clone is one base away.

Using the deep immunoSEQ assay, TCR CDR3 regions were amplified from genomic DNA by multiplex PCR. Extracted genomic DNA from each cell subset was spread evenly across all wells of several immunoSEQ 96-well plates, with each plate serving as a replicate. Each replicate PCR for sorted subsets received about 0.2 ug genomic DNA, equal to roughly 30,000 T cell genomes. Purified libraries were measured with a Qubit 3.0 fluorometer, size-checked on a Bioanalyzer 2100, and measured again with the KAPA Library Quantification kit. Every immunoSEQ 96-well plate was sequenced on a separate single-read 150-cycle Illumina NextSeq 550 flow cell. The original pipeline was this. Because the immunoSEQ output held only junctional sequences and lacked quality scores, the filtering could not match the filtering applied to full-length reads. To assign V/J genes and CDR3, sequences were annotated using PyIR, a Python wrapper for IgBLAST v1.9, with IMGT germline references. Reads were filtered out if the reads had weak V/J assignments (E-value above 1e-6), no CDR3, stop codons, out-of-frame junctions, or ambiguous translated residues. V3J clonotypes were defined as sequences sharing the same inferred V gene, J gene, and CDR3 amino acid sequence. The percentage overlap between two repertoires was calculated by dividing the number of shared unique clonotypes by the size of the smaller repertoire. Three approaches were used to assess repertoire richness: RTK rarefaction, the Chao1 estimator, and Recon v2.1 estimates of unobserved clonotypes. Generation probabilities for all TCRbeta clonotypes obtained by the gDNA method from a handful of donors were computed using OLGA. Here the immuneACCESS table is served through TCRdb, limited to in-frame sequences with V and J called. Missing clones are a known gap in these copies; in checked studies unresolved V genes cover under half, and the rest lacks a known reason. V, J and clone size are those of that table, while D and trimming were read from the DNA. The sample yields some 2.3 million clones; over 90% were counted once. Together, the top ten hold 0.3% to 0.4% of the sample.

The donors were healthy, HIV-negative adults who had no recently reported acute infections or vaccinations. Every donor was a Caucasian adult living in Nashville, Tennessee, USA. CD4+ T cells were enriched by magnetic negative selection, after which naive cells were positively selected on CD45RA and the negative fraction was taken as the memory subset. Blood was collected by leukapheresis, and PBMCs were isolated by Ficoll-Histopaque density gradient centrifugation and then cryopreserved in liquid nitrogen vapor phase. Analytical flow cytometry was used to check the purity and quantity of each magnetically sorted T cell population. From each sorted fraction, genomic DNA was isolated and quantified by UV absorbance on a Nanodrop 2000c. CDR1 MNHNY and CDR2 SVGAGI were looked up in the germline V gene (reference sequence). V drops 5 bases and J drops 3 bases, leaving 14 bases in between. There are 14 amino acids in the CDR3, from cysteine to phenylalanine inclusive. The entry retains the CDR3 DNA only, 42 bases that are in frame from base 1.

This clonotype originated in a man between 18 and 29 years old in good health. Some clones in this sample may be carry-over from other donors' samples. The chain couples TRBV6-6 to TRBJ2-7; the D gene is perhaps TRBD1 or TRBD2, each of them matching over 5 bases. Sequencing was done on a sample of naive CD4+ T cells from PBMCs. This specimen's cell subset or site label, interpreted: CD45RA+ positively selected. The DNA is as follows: TGTGCCAGCAGTCCCGGGACCAGATTCTACGAGCAGTACTTC. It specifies CASSPGTRFYEQYF.